This T cell receptor beta chain was documented in a study of breast tumors, draining lymph nodes, adjacent tissues. General study results and limits: That most tumor T cells come from lymph nodes remained unproven. Data fit most tumor T cells coming from lymph node, expanding in tumor. Tumor and nontumor repertoires were significantly more similar in luminal-like than in basal-like breast cancer.

Germline V CDR1 and CDR2: MNHNY, SVGAGI (reference sequence). The CDR3 length is 11 residues. Points on this clonotype: What it binds is not known. At one boundary the junction diverges from the germline segment, which might be a read error.

From the multiplex PCR reads, TCRdb called clonotypes with MiXCR, one entry per CDR3 protein. The sample holds 17,000 or so distinct CDR3 sequences, roughly 64% seen once. The origin of this receptor is a female donor with breast cancer. Some clones in this sample may be carry-over from other donors' samples. The V gene is TRBV6-6, the J gene TRBJ1-3; D gene uncertain. Specimen: tumor-adjacent breast tissue. The CDR3 region is CASSKDTSSDF. The CDR3 region has the DNA TGTGCCAGCAGTAAAGACACGAGCTCTGATTTT.